This T cell receptor beta chain was profiled in a study of CD8+CD57+ T cells in acquired aplastic anemia. As for the study in general: Each DNA sample taken from sorted CD4+ and CD8+ cells came to 3 to 4 ug on average. Study-level findings and limits: Shared by patients and controls, approximately 29 CD8+ CDR3s were abundant in patients.

The CDR3 totals 14 residues. The V gene end was trimmed by 2 bases and the J gene end by 5 bases; junction bases not matched to a gene: 1. Germline V gives CDR1 MGHDK, CDR2 SYGVNS. The patients chosen for sequencing had shown expansion of CD8+CD57+ cells (detected by flow cytometry). Patients uniformly had severe acquired aplastic anemia. Untreated patients provided the blood samples, with no therapy given before sampling. Profiles of TCR beta VDJ and CDR3 were generated from a genomic DNA template. TCRdb fed the reads into MiXCR, producing one record per CDR3 protein. This table holds 150,000 to 200,000 distinct CDR3 sequences, 45% to 55% found once. Notes on this clonotype: Its antigen remains unidentified.

Sequencing was done on a sample of sorted CD4+, CD8+, or CD8+CD57+ T cells (not recorded which) from PBMCs. This TCR came from a human donor with aplastic anemia. The V and J genes are TRBV25-1 and TRBJ1-4, with 8 nucleotides matching TRBD1. CDR3 residues: CASSEQGANEKLFF. The CDR3 DNA is TGTGCCAGCAGTGAACAGGGGGCAAATGAAAAACTGTTTTTT.